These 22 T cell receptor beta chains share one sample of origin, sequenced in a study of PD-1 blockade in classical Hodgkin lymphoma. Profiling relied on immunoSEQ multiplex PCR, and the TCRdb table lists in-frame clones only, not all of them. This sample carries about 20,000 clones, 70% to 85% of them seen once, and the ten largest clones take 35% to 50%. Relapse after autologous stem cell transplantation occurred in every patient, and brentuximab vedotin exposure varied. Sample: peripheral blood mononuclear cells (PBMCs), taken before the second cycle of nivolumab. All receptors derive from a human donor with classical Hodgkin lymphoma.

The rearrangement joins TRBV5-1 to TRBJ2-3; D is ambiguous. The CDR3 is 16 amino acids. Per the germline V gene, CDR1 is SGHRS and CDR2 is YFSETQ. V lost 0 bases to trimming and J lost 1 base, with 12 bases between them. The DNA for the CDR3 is TGCGCCAGCAGCTTGGCCTTTGGAAACCGCACAGATACGCAGTATTTT. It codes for CASSLAFGNRTDTQYF.

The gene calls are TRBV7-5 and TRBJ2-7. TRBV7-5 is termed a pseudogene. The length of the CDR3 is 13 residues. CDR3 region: CASSLGRTYEQYF. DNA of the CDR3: TGTGCCAGCAGCTTAGGCCGGACCTACGAGCAGTACTTC.

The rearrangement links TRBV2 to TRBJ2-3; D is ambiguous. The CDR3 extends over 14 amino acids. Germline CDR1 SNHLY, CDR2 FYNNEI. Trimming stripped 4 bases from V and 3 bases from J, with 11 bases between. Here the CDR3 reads CASSVVLVTDTQYF. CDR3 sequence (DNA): TGTGCCAGCAGTGTGGTTTTAGTAACAGATACGCAGTATTTT.

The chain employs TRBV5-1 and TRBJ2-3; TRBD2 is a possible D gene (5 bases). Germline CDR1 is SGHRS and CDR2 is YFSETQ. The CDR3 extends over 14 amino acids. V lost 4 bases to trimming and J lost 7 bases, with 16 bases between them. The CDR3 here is CASSATGSGNTQYF. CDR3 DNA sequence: TGCGCCAGCAGCGCCACGGGGTCCGGGAATACGCAGTATTTT.

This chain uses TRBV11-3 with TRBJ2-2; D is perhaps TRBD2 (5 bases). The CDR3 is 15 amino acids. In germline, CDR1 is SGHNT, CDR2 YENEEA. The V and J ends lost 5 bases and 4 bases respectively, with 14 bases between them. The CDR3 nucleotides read TGTGCCAGCAGCGATCTAGCCCGGGGCACCGGGGAGCTGTTTTTT. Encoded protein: CASSDLARGTGELFF.

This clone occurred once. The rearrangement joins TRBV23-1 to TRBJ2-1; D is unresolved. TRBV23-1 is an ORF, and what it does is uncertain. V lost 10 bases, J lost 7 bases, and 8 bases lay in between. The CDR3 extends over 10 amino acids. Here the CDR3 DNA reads TGCGCCACTCCCACGAATGAGCAGTTCTTC. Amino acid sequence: CATPTNEQFF.

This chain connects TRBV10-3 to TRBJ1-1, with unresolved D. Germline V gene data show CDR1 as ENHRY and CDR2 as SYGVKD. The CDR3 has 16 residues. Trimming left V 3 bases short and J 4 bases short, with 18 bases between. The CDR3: CAISDREGLASTEAFF. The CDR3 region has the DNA TGTGCCATCAGTGATAGAGAGGGCCTTGCGAGCACTGAAGCTTTCTTT.

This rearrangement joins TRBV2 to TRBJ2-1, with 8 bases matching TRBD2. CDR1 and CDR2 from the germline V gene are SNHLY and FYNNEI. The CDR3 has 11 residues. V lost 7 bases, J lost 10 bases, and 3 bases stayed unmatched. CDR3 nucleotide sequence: TGTGCCAGCAATCAGCGGGAGGAGCAGTTCTTC. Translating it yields CASNQREEQFF.

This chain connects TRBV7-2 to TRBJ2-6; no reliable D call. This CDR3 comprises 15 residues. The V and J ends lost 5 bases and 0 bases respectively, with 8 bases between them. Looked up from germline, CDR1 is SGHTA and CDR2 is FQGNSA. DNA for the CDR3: TGTGCCAGCAGCACGACCCGCTCTGGGGCCAACGTCCTGACTTTC. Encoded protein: CASSTTRSGANVLTF.

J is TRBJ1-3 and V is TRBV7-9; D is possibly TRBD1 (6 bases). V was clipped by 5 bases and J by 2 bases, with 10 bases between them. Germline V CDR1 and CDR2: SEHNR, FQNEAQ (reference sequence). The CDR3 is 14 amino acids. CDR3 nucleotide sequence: TGTGCCAGCAGCCCGACAGGAACTGGAAACACCATATATTTT. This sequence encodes CASSPTGTGNTIYF.

The CDR3, as DNA: TGTGCCAGCGGGAGGGAGGGGGCTTTCTACGAGCAGTACTTC. It encodes CASGREGAFYEQYF. The chain links TRBV27 to TRBJ2-7; the D call may be TRBD1 or TRBD2 (7 bases each). V gave up 8 bases and J gave up 3 bases, with 17 bases separating them. Germline values: CDR1 MNHEY, CDR2 SMNVEV (reference sequence). There are 14 residues in the CDR3.

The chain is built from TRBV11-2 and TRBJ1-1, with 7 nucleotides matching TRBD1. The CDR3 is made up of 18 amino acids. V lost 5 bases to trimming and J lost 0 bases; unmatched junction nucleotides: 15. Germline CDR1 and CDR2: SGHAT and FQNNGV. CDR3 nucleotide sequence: TGTGCCAGCAGCCTCTACCCCCGGGACAGCTACATGAACACTGAAGCTTTCTTT. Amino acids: CASSLYPRDSYMNTEAFF.

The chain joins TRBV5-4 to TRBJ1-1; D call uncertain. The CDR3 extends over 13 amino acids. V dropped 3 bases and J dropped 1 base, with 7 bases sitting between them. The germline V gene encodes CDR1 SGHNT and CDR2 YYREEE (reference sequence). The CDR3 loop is CASSSNTNTEAFF. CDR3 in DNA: TGTGCCAGCAGCTCAAACACGAACACTGAAGCTTTCTTT.

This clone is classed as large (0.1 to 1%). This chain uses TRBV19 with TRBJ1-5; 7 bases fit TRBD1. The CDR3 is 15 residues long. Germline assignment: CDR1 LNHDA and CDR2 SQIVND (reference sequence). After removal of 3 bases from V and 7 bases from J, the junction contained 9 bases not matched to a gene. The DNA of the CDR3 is TGTGCCAGTAGTATTGGGGAAGGGGGCGGACAGCCCCAGCATTTT. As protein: CASSIGEGGGQPQHF.

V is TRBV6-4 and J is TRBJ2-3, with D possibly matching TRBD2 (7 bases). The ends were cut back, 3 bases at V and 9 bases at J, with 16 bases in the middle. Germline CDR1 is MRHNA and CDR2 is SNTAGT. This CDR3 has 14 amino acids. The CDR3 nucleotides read TGTGCCAGCAGTGAGGGGGCAGAGGGAGGGACGCAGTATTTT. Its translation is CASSEGAEGGTQYF.

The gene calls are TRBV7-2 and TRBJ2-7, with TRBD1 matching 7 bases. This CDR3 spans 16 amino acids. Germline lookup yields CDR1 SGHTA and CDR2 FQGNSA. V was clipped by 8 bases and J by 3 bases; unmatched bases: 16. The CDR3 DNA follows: TGTGCCAGCGGGGAGACAGGGCGGTTACTAGGCTACGAGCAGTACTTC. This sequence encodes CASGETGRLLGYEQYF.

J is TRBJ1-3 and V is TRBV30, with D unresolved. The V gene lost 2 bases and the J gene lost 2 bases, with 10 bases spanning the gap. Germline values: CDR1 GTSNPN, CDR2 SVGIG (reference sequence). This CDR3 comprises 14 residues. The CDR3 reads CAWSLDAPGNTIYF. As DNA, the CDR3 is TGTGCCTGGAGTTTGGACGCCCCTGGAAACACCATATATTTT.

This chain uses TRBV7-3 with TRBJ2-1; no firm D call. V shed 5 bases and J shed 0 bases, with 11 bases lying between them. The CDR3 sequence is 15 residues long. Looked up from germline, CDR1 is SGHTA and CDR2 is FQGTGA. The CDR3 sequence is CASSLSPSSYNEQFF. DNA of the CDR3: TGTGCCAGCAGCCTGTCCCCGTCCTCCTACAATGAGCAGTTCTTC.

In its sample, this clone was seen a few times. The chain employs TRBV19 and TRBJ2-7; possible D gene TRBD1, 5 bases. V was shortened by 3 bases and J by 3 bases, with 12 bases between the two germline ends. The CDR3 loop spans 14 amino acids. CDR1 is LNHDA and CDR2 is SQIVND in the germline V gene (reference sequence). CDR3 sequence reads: CASSILGQFYEQYF. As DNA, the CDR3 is TGTGCCAGTAGTATTTTGGGGCAGTTCTACGAGCAGTACTTC.

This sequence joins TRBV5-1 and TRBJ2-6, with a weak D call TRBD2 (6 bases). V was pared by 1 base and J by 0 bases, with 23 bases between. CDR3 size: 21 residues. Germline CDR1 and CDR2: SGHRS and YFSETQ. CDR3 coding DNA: TGCGCCAGCAGCTTGACCCGACCGGGACTCCTGGGGAACTCTGGGGCCAACGTCCTGACTTTC. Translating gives CASSLTRPGLLGNSGANVLTF.

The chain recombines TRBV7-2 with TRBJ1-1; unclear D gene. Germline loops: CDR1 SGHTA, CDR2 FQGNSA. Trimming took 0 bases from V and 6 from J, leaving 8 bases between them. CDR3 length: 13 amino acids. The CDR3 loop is CASSLAIRAEAFF. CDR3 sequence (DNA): TGTGCCAGCAGCTTAGCGATTAGGGCTGAAGCTTTCTTT.

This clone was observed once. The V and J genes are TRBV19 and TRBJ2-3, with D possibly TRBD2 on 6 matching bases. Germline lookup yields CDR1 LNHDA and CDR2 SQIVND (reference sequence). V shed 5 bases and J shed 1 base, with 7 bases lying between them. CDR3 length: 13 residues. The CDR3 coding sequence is TGTGCCAGTAGTGGCGGGGGCACAGATACGCAGTATTTT. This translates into CASSGGGTDTQYF.